The entry below describes one TCR beta chain. Its antigen is still unknown. V gave up 4 bases and J gave up 0 bases, with 12 bases separating them. Germline assignment: CDR1 SGHTA and CDR2 FQGNSA. CDR3 length: 15 residues. The data stem from a study of cytomegalovirus exposure and HLA in healthy donors. On the study more broadly: The approximately 130 validation repertoires and the approximately 630 first-cohort repertoires shared a platform, a later analysis reported.

The donors were members of the roughly 130-subject validation cohort (separate from the roughly 700-subject first cohort). Data came from immunoSEQ multiplex PCR; TCRdb stores just in-frame clones and leaves some out. In the table there are roughly 260,000 clones, nearly 90% of which are singletons. Overall study results and limits: The CMV antigen specificity of a few CMV-associated chains was confirmed through in vitro analysis.

This chain uses TRBV7-2 with TRBJ2-5; weak D call: TRBD2 (5 bases). The sequenced material came from PBMCs. This sequence originates from a woman aged 18-30 years in good health and CMV-seronegative. The CDR3 region has the DNA TGTGCCAGCAGCTCCCCGGACTGGTACCAAGAGACCCAGTACTTC. Amino acids: CASSSPDWYQETQYF.